The next 26 T cell receptor beta chains were all read from a single sample in a study of cytomegalovirus exposure and HLA in healthy donors. Primers included in the PCR were 60 Vbeta and 13 Jbeta primers. Sequencing was performed with immunoSEQ multiplex PCR; in TCRdb, only in-frame clones are kept and a portion is missing. Of around 140,000 clones detected, 70% appear once; the ten largest clones hold roughly 2%. The sample was PBMCs. These receptors were taken from a woman in her sixties or seventies in good health and CMV-seropositive.

The count of this clone is one. V gene TRBV29-1 combines with J gene TRBJ1-2; D gene uncertain. With 3 bases removed from V and 3 bases from J, the gap between germline ends came to 8 bases. The CDR3 runs 12 residues. Germline V gene data show CDR1 as SQVTM and CDR2 as ANQGSEA. The CDR3 DNA reads TGCAGCGTTGAGGAGAACCACTATGGCTACACCTTC. It codes for CSVEENHYGYTF.

The chain links TRBV7-8 to TRBJ1-2, with D unresolved. Germline CDR1 is SGHVS and CDR2 is FQNEAQ. This CDR3 is 12 amino acids long. Between the trimmed V and J ends, which lost 5 bases and 8 bases, there was a span of 12 bases. The CDR3 region has the DNA TGTGCCAGCAGCGCGTCCCCTAAGGGCTACACCTTC. It yields the protein CASSASPKGYTF. Variable domain in full (rest from reference TRBV7-8 and TRBJ1-2): GAGVSQSPRYKVAKRGQDVALRCDPISGHVSLFWYQQALGQGPEFLTYFQNEAQLDKSGLPSDRFFAERPEGSVSTLKIQRTQQEDSAVYLCASSASPKGYTFGSGTRLTVV.

The rearrangement links TRBV28 to TRBJ1-5; D is undetermined. V was clipped by 7 bases and J by 5 bases, with 15 bases between them. The V gene's germline CDR1 is MDHEN and CDR2 SYDVKM. The length of the CDR3 is 14 residues. The CDR3 loop is CASTSASLDQPQHF. The CDR3, as DNA: TGTGCCAGCACCTCGGCTAGCCTCGATCAGCCCCAGCATTTT.

This chain connects TRBV10-3 to TRBJ1-1, with D possibly being TRBD1 (5 bases). Trimming stripped 6 bases from V and 1 base from J, with 9 bases between. Germline lookup yields CDR1 ENHRY and CDR2 SYGVKD. This CDR3 has 13 residues. CDR3 sequence: CAISREANTEAFF. The DNA for the CDR3 is TGTGCCATCAGCAGGGAGGCGAACACTGAAGCTTTCTTT.

The rearrangement uses TRBV7-2 and TRBJ2-7, with unresolved D. The CDR3 is 14 amino acids. V lost 4 bases to trimming and J lost 2 bases, with 12 bases between them. The germline gives CDR1 SGHTA, CDR2 FQGNSA. The CDR3 DNA is TGTGCCAGCAGCTCCTCTAGTTTCACCTACGAGCAGTACTTC. Its protein is CASSSSSFTYEQYF.

This chain uses TRBV7-9 with TRBJ2-5, with 8 bases lining up with TRBD1. This CDR3 is 13 amino acids long. CDR1 is SEHNR, CDR2 FQNEAQ, per germline (reference sequence). With 5 bases clipped from V and 4 bases from J, the junction kept 3 bases outside the gene matches. DNA for the CDR3: TGTGCCAGCAGCCAGGACAGGGCAGAGACCCAGTACTTC. Translated: CASSQDRAETQYF.

The rearrangement joins TRBV5-8 to TRBJ2-3, with D perhaps matching TRBD2 (6 bases). CDR1 and CDR2 (germline): SGHTS, YDEGEE. Trimming removed 2 bases from V and 3 bases from J, with 16 bases in between. The CDR3 runs 16 residues. The DNA of the CDR3 is TGTGCCAGCAGCTTTGGACTACGTAAGGGTACAGATACGCAGTATTTT. The encoded protein is CASSFGLRKGTDTQYF.

V is TRBV4-2 and J is TRBJ1-5; TRBD1 matches 7 bases. V shed 4 bases, J shed 3 bases, and the junction held 3 bases outside the gene matches. Per germline, CDR1 LGHNA and CDR2 YNFKEQ. The CDR3 length is 14 residues. The CDR3 sequence is CASSPGTDNQPQHF. In DNA, the CDR3 is TGTGCCAGCAGCCCCGGGACAGACAATCAGCCCCAGCATTTT.

J is TRBJ2-3 and V is TRBV5-6; TRBD2 agrees at 12 bases. The CDR3 has 16 amino acids. Germline assignment: CDR1 SGHDT and CDR2 YYEEEE. Trimming took 5 bases from V and 4 from J; bases not matched to a gene: 8. This CDR3 reads CASRWGLAGGADTQYF. The CDR3 nucleotides are TGTGCCAGCAGGTGGGGACTAGCGGGTGGGGCAGATACGCAGTATTTT.

The chain has TRBV29-1 and TRBJ2-2, with 7 bases aligning to TRBD1. Germline V lookup: CDR1 SQVTM, CDR2 ANQGSEA. This CDR3 is built from 13 residues. Trimming cost V 6 bases and J 3 bases; bases outside gene matches: 4. CDR3 sequence: CSVMTGYTGELFF. The DNA of the CDR3 is TGCAGCGTCATGACAGGGTACACCGGGGAGCTGTTTTTT.

The chain has TRBV5-1 and TRBJ2-3, with 9 bases identical to TRBD2. The CDR3 runs 15 residues. CDR1 is SGHRS and CDR2 is YFSETQ in the germline V gene. Trimming removed 8 bases from V and 5 bases from J; junction bases left unmatched: 12. This CDR3 reads CASTPLAGVGDTQYF. The CDR3 bases are TGCGCCAGTACCCCTTTAGCGGGAGTGGGAGATACGCAGTATTTT.

In this sample, this clone turned up a few times. V and J are TRBV18 and TRBJ2-3; 12 bases fit TRBD2. CDR3 length equals 16 residues. CDR1 and CDR2 from the germline V gene are KGHSH and LQKENI. The V and J ends lost 10 bases and 2 bases, in that order; junction bases with no gene match: 10. CDR3 sequence reads: CATKASGRAVTDTQYF. CDR3 bases: TGTGCCACCAAGGCTAGCGGGAGGGCCGTCACAGATACGCAGTATTTT. The variable domain in full, with the rest retrieved from reference TRBV18 and TRBJ2-3, is NAGVMQNPRHLVRRRGQEARLRCSPMKGHSHVYWYRQLPEEGLKFMVYLQKENIIDESGMPKERFSAEFPKEGPSILRIQQVVRGDSAAYFCATKASGRAVTDTQYFGPGTRLTVL.

The gene calls are TRBV5-1 and TRBJ2-5; TRBD1 matches 9 bases. Unmatched junction bases numbered 3, after V lost 4 bases and J lost 2 bases. The germline CDR1 and CDR2 sequences are SGHRS and YFSETQ. CDR3 length equals 14 residues. The CDR3 loop is CASSTGQGQETQYF. The CDR3 DNA reads TGCGCCAGCAGCACGGGACAGGGACAAGAGACCCAGTACTTC.

This rearrangement joins TRBV2 to TRBJ2-7; D not resolved. Germline loops: CDR1 SNHLY, CDR2 FYNNEI. The CDR3 contains 15 residues. With 2 bases removed from V and 0 bases from J, the gap between germline ends came to 11 bases. For the CDR3, the DNA is TGTGCCAGCAGTGAAAGGCAGGTTAGCTCCTACGAGCAGTACTTC. Encoded protein: CASSERQVSSYEQYF.

The chain recombines TRBV5-1 with TRBJ2-7; 8 positions agree with TRBD2. Germline CDR1 reads SGHRS; CDR2 reads YFSETQ. The V and J ends lost 0 bases and 5 bases, in that order; junction bases with no gene match: 7. The CDR3 sequence is 15 residues long. The CDR3 protein is CASSLAGGPFNEQYF. CDR3 nucleotide sequence: TGCGCCAGCAGCTTGGCGGGAGGGCCCTTTAACGAGCAGTACTTC.

The V gene is TRBV19, the J gene TRBJ1-5; no definite D call. Trimming shortened V by 5 bases and J by 0 bases, and 11 bases separated the two germline ends. The V gene's germline CDR1 is LNHDA and CDR2 SQIVND (reference sequence). The CDR3 is 15 residues long. CDR3: CASSPGLLSNQPQHF. The DNA for the CDR3 is TGTGCCAGTAGTCCCGGACTCCTTAGCAATCAGCCCCAGCATTTT.

The chain employs TRBV2 and TRBJ2-3; D is possibly TRBD2 (5 bases). This CDR3 is built from 16 residues. Germline CDR1 SNHLY, CDR2 FYNNEI. The V end lost 7 bases, the J end lost 0 bases, and 17 bases lay between the germline ends. The CDR3 is CASTSRGLLSTDTQYF. The CDR3 DNA sequence: TGTGCCAGCACCTCACGGGGATTACTCAGCACAGATACGCAGTATTTT.

V and J are TRBV30 and TRBJ2-1; tentative D call: TRBD2 (5 bases). Trimming took off 1 base at V and 1 base at J, with 11 bases between the two ends. The V gene's germline CDR1 is GTSNPN and CDR2 SVGIG (reference sequence). The CDR3 spans 15 residues. The CDR3 here is CAWSEASLSYNEQFF. In DNA form, the CDR3 reads TGTGCCTGGAGTGAGGCTAGCTTATCCTACAATGAGCAGTTCTTC. Full variable domain (outside the CDR3, taken from reference TRBV30 and TRBJ2-1): SQTIHQWPATLVQPVGSPLSLECTVEGTSNPNLYWYRQAAGRGLQLLFYSVGIGQISSEVPQNLSASRPQDRQFILSSKKLLLSDSGFYLCAWSEASLSYNEQFFGPGTRLTVL.

The V and J genes are TRBV28 and TRBJ1-1; 8 bases map to TRBD1. CDR3 length: 15 amino acids. J was trimmed by 3 bases and V by 3 bases; bases with no gene match: 6. Germline CDR1 MDHEN, CDR2 SYDVKM. This CDR3 reads CASSFRTGGYTEAFF. CDR3 coding DNA: TGTGCCAGCAGTTTCCGTACAGGGGGGTACACTGAAGCTTTCTTT.

The chain couples TRBV7-9 to TRBJ1-1; 7 bases map to TRBD1. Looked up from germline, CDR1 is SEHNR and CDR2 is FQNEAQ (reference sequence). The CDR3 is 15 amino acids. V was pared by 4 bases and J by 4 bases, with 9 bases of the junction left unmatched. The CDR3 protein is CASSWGTGASTEAFF. The CDR3 coding sequence is TGTGCCAGCAGCTGGGGAACAGGGGCTAGCACTGAAGCTTTCTTT. Based on the CDR3 plus reference TRBV7-9 and TRBJ1-1, the full variable domain is DTGVSQNPRHKITKRGQNVTFRCDPISEHNRLYWYRQTLGQGPEFLTYFQNEAQLEKSRLLSDRFSAERPKGSFSTLEIQRTEQGDSAMYLCASSWGTGASTEAFFGQGTRLTVV.

The rearrangement links TRBV5-4 to TRBJ2-7, with TRBD1 matching 7 bases. The CDR3 length is 14 residues. The V segment lost 3 bases and the J segment 3 bases; nucleotides outside the gene matches: 6. Germline lookup yields CDR1 SGHNT and CDR2 YYREEE (reference sequence). DNA of the CDR3: TGTGCCAGCAGCTCGACAGGGAGAGGCTACGAGCAGTACTTC. Amino acid sequence: CASSSTGRGYEQYF. Complete variable domain (other parts from reference TRBV5-4 and TRBJ2-7): ETGVTQSPTHLIKTRGQQVTLRCSSQSGHNTVSWYQQALGQGPQFIFQYYREEENGRGNFPPRFSGLQFPNYSSELNVNALELDDSALYLCASSSTGRGYEQYFGPGTRLTVT.

The chain employs TRBV27 and TRBJ2-1; the match to TRBD2 covers 7 bases. The CDR3 is 16 residues long. V trimming: 6 bases; J trimming: 1 base; junction bases outside the gene matches: 9. Germline CDR1 MNHEY, CDR2 SMNVEV (reference sequence). CDR3 DNA sequence: TGTGCCAGCAGCCCCCTCACTAGCGTTTCCTACAATGAGCAGTTCTTC. Translated, it gives CASSPLTSVSYNEQFF.

The chain couples TRBV7-2 to TRBJ2-3, with 14 nucleotides matching TRBD2. Germline CDR1 and CDR2: SGHTA and FQGNSA. V trimming: 3 bases; J trimming: 6 bases; junction bases outside the gene matches: 5. This CDR3 is built from 16 residues. The CDR3 loop is CASSLGLAGAGDTQYF. CDR3 bases: TGTGCCAGCAGCTTGGGACTAGCGGGAGCAGGCGATACGCAGTATTTT.

The chain carries TRBV21-1 and TRBJ2-7; the listed D gene, TRBD1, was not tested against the DNA. TRBV21-1 is labeled a pseudogene. The CDR3 runs 12 residues. The CDR3 DNA sequence: TGTGCCAGCAGCAACCCATCCTACGAGCAGTACTTC. It codes for CASSNPSYEQYF.

The chain links TRBV6-6 to TRBJ1-5; the D gene is possibly TRBD1 (5 bases). This CDR3 is built from 12 residues. The V end was cut by 7 bases, the J end by 6 bases, with 10 bases between. Germline V gives CDR1 MNHNY, CDR2 SVGAGI (reference sequence). In DNA, the CDR3 is TGTGCCAGCACCCTGCAGGGTCAGCCCCAGCATTTT. Protein sequence: CASTLQGQPQHF.

The V and J genes are TRBV7-2 and TRBJ2-7; 12 bases are a match to TRBD2. The CDR3 runs to 16 residues. The V gene end was trimmed by 3 bases and the J gene end by 5 bases; junction bases not matched to a gene: 8. Germline V CDR1 and CDR2: SGHTA, FQGNSA. The CDR3 DNA is TGTGCCAGCAGCTTCCCTAGCGGGAGGGCCCTTAACGAGCAGTACTTC. Translating it yields CASSFPSGRALNEQYF.